One sample yielded the 19 T cell receptor beta chains listed below, sequenced in a study of cytomegalovirus exposure and HLA in healthy donors (TCRdb year 2017). Library preparation employed the immunoSEQ multiplex PCR assay. A mixture of 60 forward primers for TCR Vbeta segments and 13 reverse primers for TCR Jbeta segments was used in the multiplex PCR. The table comes from immuneACCESS by way of TCRdb, which keeps in-frame sequences with V and J called. Part of the clones is missing from these tables; in studies checked, under half for an unresolved V gene and the rest for unknown reasons. The sample table holds nearly 200,000 clones, of which roughly 77% were seen once. The ten largest clones capture approximately 0.36% of the sample. Sequencing input: PBMCs. The origin of the receptors is a male donor in good health and CMV-seropositive.

The chain combines TRBV25-1 with TRBJ1-2; a weak D match, TRBD1 (5 bases). The V gene lost 5 bases and the J gene lost 4 bases, with 8 bases spanning the gap. Germline V gives CDR1 MGHDK, CDR2 SYGVNS. The CDR3 totals 12 residues. The CDR3 here is CASSRQSYGYTF. The CDR3 coding sequence is TGTGCCAGCAGTCGACAGAGCTATGGCTACACCTTC.

The rearrangement uses TRBV5-1 and TRBJ2-3; the D is unclear. V was clipped by 4 bases and J by 3 bases, with 6 bases between them. From germline, CDR1 is SGHRS and CDR2 YFSETQ. This CDR3 has 12 residues. CDR3 sequence reads: CASSALTDTQYF. The CDR3 bases are TGCGCCAGCAGCGCCCTAACAGATACGCAGTATTTT. Full variable domain (missing parts from reference TRBV5-1 and TRBJ2-3): KAGVTQTPRYLIKTRGQQVTLSCSPISGHRSVSWYQQTPGQGLQFLFEYFSETQRNKGNFPGRFSGRQFSNSRSEMNVSTLELGDSALYLCASSALTDTQYFGPGTRLTVL.

This clone was recorded a few times. The rearrangement joins TRBV19 to TRBJ1-4; D call uncertain. From germline, CDR1 is LNHDA and CDR2 SQIVND (reference sequence). This CDR3 has 12 residues. With 9 bases removed from V and 8 bases from J, the gap between germline ends came to 13 bases. CDR3 in DNA: TGTGCCAGCGAGGGAAGGATCGAAAAACTGTTTTTT. It translates to CASEGRIEKLFF.

This chain uses TRBV6-5 with TRBJ2-1, with D uncertain. The CDR3 has 15 residues. Germline CDR1 reads MNHEY; CDR2 reads SVGAGI. V was shortened by 0 bases and J by 4 bases, with 10 bases between the two germline ends. CDR3 amino acids: CASSYSGSGYNEQFF. Here the CDR3 DNA reads TGTGCCAGCAGTTACTCAGGTTCCGGGTACAATGAGCAGTTCTTC.

The rearrangement links TRBV5-5 to TRBJ2-1; 8 nucleotides agree with TRBD2. V shed 4 bases and J 0 bases; nucleotides not matched to a gene: 3. The germline CDR1 and CDR2 sequences are SGHKS and YYEKEE (reference sequence). The CDR3 is 15 residues long. Written as DNA, the CDR3 is TGTGCCAGCAGCGCCGGGACTAGCTCCTACAATGAGCAGTTCTTC. It translates to CASSAGTSSYNEQFF.

In this sample, this clone turned up once. This chain connects TRBV19 to TRBJ2-7, with 8 bases that match TRBD1. The CDR3 has 14 residues. V lost 5 bases and J lost 3; bases outside the gene matches: 6. Germline V gene lookup returns CDR1 LNHDA and CDR2 SQIVND (reference sequence). The CDR3 DNA sequence: TGTGCCAGTAGTGACAGGGGCCGATACTACGAGCAGTACTTC. Translating gives CASSDRGRYYEQYF.

This clone was detected once. The chain is built from TRBV7-8 and TRBJ1-5; 7 bases are a match to TRBD1. This CDR3 comprises 14 residues. CDR1 and CDR2 from the germline V gene are SGHVS and FQNEAQ. Unmatched junction bases numbered 9, after V lost 5 bases and J lost 8 bases. Written as DNA, the CDR3 is TGTGCCAGCAGCCTACGACAGGGATATAAGCCCCAGCATTTT. It is translated as CASSLRQGYKPQHF.

This rearrangement joins TRBV4-2 to TRBJ2-5; 8 bases fit TRBD1. The V segment lost 4 bases and the J segment 5 bases; nucleotides outside the gene matches: 6. Germline V CDR1 and CDR2: LGHNA, YNFKEQ. The CDR3 has 14 amino acids. The CDR3 DNA is TGTGCCAGCAGCCCGCAGGGGGCCGGGGAGACCCAGTACTTC. It translates to CASSPQGAGETQYF.

V gene TRBV5-4 combines with J gene TRBJ2-5; possibly TRBD1 for D (6 bases). Germline CDR1 reads SGHNT; CDR2 reads YYREEE (reference sequence). Trimming removed 5 bases from V and 4 bases from J, with 18 bases in between. CDR3 size: 15 residues. CDR3 residues: CASSQSTPGAETQYF. The CDR3 DNA reads TGTGCCAGCAGTCAATCGACTCCAGGGGCAGAGACCCAGTACTTC.

This chain uses TRBV2 with TRBJ2-6, with a tentative D call TRBD2 (7 bases). The CDR3 extends over 15 amino acids. The V gene's germline CDR1 is SNHLY and CDR2 FYNNEI. V lost 7 bases to trimming and J lost 3 bases, with 13 bases between them. The CDR3 loop is CASTRGGDGANVLTF. The CDR3 DNA follows: TGTGCCAGCACTAGAGGGGGGGATGGGGCCAACGTCCTGACTTTC.

The rearrangement uses TRBV4-2 and TRBJ1-2, with D perhaps matching TRBD1 (5 bases). Germline assignment: CDR1 LGHNA and CDR2 YNFKEQ. The CDR3 is 13 amino acids. V shed 2 bases and J shed 8 bases, with 12 bases lying between them. The CDR3 nucleotides read TGTGCCAGCAGCCAAACAGGTGAGAGCGGCTACACCTTC. Protein: CASSQTGESGYTF.

The rearrangement joins TRBV7-2 to TRBJ2-3, with TRBD2 matching 10 bases. The CDR3 is 16 residues long. The V segment lost 6 bases and the J segment 4 bases; nucleotides outside the gene matches: 10. Germline assignment: CDR1 SGHTA and CDR2 FQGNSA. CDR3: CASRVNSGGNPDTQYF. CDR3 bases: TGTGCCAGCAGAGTAAATAGCGGGGGGAATCCAGATACGCAGTATTTT.

This clone has more than one count but fewer than ten. In DNA form, the CDR3 reads TGTGCCAGCAGTTACTCGAAACTGTCTATGAACACTGAAGCTTTCTTT. Translation: CASSYSKLSMNTEAFF. V gene TRBV6-5 combines with J gene TRBJ1-1, with D unresolved. This CDR3 comprises 16 residues. Germline V CDR1 and CDR2: MNHEY, SVGAGI. Trimming removed 0 bases from V and 0 bases from J, with 11 bases in between.

The CDR3 loop reads CASRDRGTIGELFF. CDR3 in DNA: TGTGCCAGCAGGGACAGGGGAACAATCGGGGAGCTGTTTTTT. The J gene is TRBJ2-2, the V gene TRBV2; TRBD1 matches 9 bases. There are 14 residues in the CDR3. V was pared by 6 bases and J by 7 bases, with 6 bases of the junction left unmatched. Germline loops: CDR1 SNHLY, CDR2 FYNNEI.

In this sample, this clone turned up a few times. Other DNA sequences in the sample encode the same CDR3. J is TRBJ2-7 and V is TRBV6-5, with 8 bases fitting TRBD1. The CDR3 runs to 14 residues. In germline, CDR1 is MNHEY, CDR2 SVGAGI. V lost 5 bases, J lost 3 bases, and 6 bases stayed unmatched. CDR3 coding DNA: TGTGCCAGCAGTACGCGGACAGGGAGCTACGAGCAGTACTTC. Encoded protein: CASSTRTGSYEQYF.

The chain couples TRBV5-4 to TRBJ2-5, with 7 bases lining up with TRBD2. Germline CDR1 reads SGHNT; CDR2 reads YYREEE (reference sequence). With V trimmed by 7 bases and J by 5 bases, 5 bases remained unmatched. This CDR3 spans 12 amino acids. CDR3 amino acids: CASGQGGETQYF. In DNA, the CDR3 is TGTGCCAGCGGCCAGGGAGGGGAGACCCAGTACTTC.

This clone was observed a single time. This sequence joins TRBV2 and TRBJ2-1, with 9 bases aligning to TRBD2. V lost 0 bases to trimming and J lost 8 bases; unmatched junction nucleotides: 8. This CDR3 contains 16 residues. The V gene's germline CDR1 is SNHLY and CDR2 FYNNEI. The CDR3 spells CASSEAGSGSFDEQFF. DNA of the CDR3: TGTGCCAGCAGTGAAGCGGGTAGCGGGAGTTTCGATGAGCAGTTCTTC.

This clone was picked up a small number of times. The chain employs TRBV27 and TRBJ1-5; a weak D match, TRBD1 (6 bases). CDR1 is MNHEY, CDR2 SMNVEV, per germline (reference sequence). V lost 6 bases, J lost 6 bases, and 15 bases lay in between. The CDR3 length is 14 residues. Written as DNA, the CDR3 is TGTGCCAGCAGACCCACAGGGAACGGTCAGCCCCAGCATTTT. It specifies CASRPTGNGQPQHF.

The CDR3 sequence: CASSLSGTGGNTIYF. As DNA, the CDR3 is TGTGCCAGCAGCTTGAGTGGGACAGGGGGAAACACCATATATTTT. This chain uses TRBV5-4 with TRBJ1-3, with TRBD1 identical over 9 bases. The germline V gene encodes CDR1 SGHNT and CDR2 YYREEE (reference sequence). Losses at the gene ends were 1 base for V and 4 bases for J; bases not matched to a gene: 3. The CDR3 extends over 15 amino acids.